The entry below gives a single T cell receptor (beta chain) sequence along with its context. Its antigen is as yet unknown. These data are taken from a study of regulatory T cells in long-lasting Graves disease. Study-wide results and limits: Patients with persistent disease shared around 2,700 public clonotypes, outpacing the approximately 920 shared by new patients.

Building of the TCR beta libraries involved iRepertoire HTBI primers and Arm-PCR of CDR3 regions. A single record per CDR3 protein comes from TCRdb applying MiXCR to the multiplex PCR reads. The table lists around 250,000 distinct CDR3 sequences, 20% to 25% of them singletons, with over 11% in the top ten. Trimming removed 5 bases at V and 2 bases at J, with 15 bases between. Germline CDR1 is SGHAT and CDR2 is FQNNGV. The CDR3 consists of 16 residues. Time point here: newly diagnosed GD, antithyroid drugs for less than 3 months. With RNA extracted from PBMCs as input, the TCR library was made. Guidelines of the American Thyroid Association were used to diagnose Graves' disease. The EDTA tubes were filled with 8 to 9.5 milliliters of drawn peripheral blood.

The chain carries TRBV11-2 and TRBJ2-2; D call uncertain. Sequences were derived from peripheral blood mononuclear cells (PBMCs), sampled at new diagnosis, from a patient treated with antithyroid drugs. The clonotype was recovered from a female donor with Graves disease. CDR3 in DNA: TGTGCCAGCAGCCCCCGAGAGGTCGGAAACACCGGGGAGCTGTTTTTT. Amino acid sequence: CASSPREVGNTGELFF.